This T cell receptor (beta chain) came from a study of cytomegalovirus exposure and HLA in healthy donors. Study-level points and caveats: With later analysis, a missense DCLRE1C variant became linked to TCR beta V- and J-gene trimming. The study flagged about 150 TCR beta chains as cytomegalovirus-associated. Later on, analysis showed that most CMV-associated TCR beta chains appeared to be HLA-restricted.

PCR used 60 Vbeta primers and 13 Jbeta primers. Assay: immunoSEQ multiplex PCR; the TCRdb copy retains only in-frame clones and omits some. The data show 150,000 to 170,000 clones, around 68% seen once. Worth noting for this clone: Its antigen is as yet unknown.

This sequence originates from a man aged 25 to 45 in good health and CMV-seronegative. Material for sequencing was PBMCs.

Here the CDR3 reads CASSLTGGTINPGHF. CDR3 DNA sequence: TGTGCCAGCAGCTTAACCGGGGGAACAATCAACCCGGGGCATTTT. This chain joins TRBV5-8 and TRBJ1-5; D is perhaps TRBD1 (5 bases). Trimming cost V 2 bases and J 15 bases, with 24 bases left between them. This CDR3 spans 15 amino acids. CDR1 and CDR2 (germline): SGHTS, YDEGEE.